The 3 T cell receptor beta chains below come from one sample, sequenced in a study of regulatory T cells in long-lasting Graves disease. Researchers made TCR beta libraries by using iRepertoire HTBI primers and running Arm-PCR on CDR3 regions. MiXCR, applied by TCRdb to the multiplex PCR reads, yields one record per CDR3 protein. Seen here are approximately 440,000 distinct CDR3 sequences, around 24% observed once, and the top ten hold about 26%. Time point specified: persistent/refractory GD, antithyroid drugs over 5 years with positive TRAb. The authors made the TCR library using RNA they extracted from PBMCs. The starting material was peripheral blood mononuclear cells (PBMCs), obtained when the disease was refractory, from a patient treated with antithyroid drugs. All receptors derive from a female donor with Graves disease.

The genes are TRBV5-5 and TRBJ2-7; 9 bases are a match to TRBD2. The CDR3 covers 14 residues. The trim removed 1 base at V and 2 bases at J, leaving 1 base unmatched. Germline CDR1 and CDR2: SGHKS and YYEKEE (reference sequence). CDR3 region: CASSLPSGTYEQYF. DNA of the CDR3: TGTGCCAGCAGCTTGCCTAGCGGGACCTACGAGCAGTACTTC.

This clonotype has a handful of counts. The chain uses TRBV6-5 and TRBJ2-7, with a weak D call TRBD2 (5 bases). V lost 0 bases and J 1 base, leaving 7 bases between the germline ends. In germline, CDR1 is MNHEY, CDR2 SVGAGI. This CDR3 has 14 amino acids. The CDR3 reads CASSYSDLSYEQYF. Here the CDR3 DNA reads TGTGCCAGCAGTTACTCGGACTTATCCTACGAGCAGTACTTC.

This clonotype was counted at least ten times. The chain combines TRBV7-6 with TRBJ2-7; TRBD1 aligns across 7 bases. The junction had 17 bases not matched to a gene; V was cut back by 6 bases and J by 3 bases. The V gene's germline CDR1 is SGHVS and CDR2 FNYEAQ. This CDR3 contains 17 residues. The CDR3 region is CASSTGTASGSIYEQYF. The CDR3 coding sequence is TGTGCCAGCAGTACCGGGACAGCCTCAGGTTCGATCTACGAGCAGTACTTC.